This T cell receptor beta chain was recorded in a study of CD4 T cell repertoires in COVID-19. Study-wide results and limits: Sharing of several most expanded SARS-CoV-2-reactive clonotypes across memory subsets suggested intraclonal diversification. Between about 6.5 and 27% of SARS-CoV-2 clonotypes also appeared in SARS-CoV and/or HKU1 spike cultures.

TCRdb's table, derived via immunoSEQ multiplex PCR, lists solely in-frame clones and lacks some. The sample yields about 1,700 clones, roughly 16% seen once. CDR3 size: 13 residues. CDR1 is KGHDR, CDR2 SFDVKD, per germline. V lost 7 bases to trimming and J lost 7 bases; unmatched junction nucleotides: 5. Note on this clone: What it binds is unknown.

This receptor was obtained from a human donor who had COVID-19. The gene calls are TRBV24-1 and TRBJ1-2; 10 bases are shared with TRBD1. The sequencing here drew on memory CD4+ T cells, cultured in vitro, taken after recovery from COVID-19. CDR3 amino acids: CATSLTGGGGYTF. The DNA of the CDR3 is TGTGCCACCAGCCTGACAGGGGGCGGTGGCTACACCTTC.